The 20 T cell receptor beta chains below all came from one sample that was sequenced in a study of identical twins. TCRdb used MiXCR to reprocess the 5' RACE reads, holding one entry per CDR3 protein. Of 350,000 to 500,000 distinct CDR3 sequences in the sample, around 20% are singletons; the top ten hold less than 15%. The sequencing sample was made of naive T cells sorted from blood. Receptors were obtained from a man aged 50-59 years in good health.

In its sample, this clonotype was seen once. The CDR3 sequence is CASSEPGLAGPQETQYF. DNA for the CDR3: TGTGCCAGCAGCGAGCCGGGACTAGCGGGGCCACAAGAGACCCAGTACTTC. The chain joins TRBV2 to TRBJ2-5; 13 bases are shared with TRBD2. Germline V gene sequence: CDR1 SNHLY, CDR2 FYNNEI. The V gene end was trimmed by 6 bases and the J gene end by 2 bases; junction bases not matched to a gene: 9. The CDR3 runs to 17 residues.

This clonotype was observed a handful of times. DNA of the CDR3: TGTGCCAGCAGTCATCAGACTGAGCAGTTCTTC. This gives the protein CASSHQTEQFF. V is TRBV6-5 and J is TRBJ2-1; D gene uncertain. CDR3 length equals 11 residues. V lost 5 bases to trimming and J lost 9 bases, with 8 bases between them. The germline V gene has CDR1 MNHEY and CDR2 SVGAGI.

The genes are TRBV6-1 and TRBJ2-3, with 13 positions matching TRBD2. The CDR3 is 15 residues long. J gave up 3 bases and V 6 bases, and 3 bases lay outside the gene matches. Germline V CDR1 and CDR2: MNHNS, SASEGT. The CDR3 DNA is TGTGCCAGCAGCGGGACTAGCGGGACTACAGATACGCAGTATTTT. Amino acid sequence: CASSGTSGTTDTQYF.

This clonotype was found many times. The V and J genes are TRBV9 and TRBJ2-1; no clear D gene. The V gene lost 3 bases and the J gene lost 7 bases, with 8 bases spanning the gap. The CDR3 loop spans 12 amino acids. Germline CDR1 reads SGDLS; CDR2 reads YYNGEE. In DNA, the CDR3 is TGTGCCAGCAGCGGGACCGGGAATGAGCAGTTCTTC. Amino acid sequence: CASSGTGNEQFF.

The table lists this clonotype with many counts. The CDR3 nucleotides are TGTGCCAGTAGTATCCGACAGGGGGACTACGAGCAGTACTTC. It specifies CASSIRQGDYEQYF. The chain couples TRBV19 to TRBJ2-7; 9 bases match TRBD1. The CDR3 runs 14 residues. The ends lost 3 bases at V and 3 bases at J; junction bases unmatched: 3. Germline V gene sequence: CDR1 LNHDA, CDR2 SQIVND (reference sequence). The full variable domain, in which reference TRBV19 and TRBJ2-7 provide the parts outside the CDR3, is DGGITQSPKYLFRKEGQNVTLSCEQNLNHDAMYWYRQDPGQGLRLIYYSQIVNDFQKGDIAEGYSVSREKKESFPLTVTSAQKNPTAFYLCASSIRQGDYEQYFGPGTRLTVT.

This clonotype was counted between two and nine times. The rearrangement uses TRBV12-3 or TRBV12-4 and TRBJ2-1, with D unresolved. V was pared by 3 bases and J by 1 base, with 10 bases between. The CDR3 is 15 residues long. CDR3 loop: CASSFWRQSYNEQFF. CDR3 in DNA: TGTGCCAGCAGTTTTTGGAGACAATCCTACAATGAGCAGTTCTTC.

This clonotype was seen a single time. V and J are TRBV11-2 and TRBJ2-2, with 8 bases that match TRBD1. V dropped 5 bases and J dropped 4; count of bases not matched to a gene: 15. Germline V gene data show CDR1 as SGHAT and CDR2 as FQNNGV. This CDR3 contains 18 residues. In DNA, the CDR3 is TGTGCCAGCAGCGACAGGGGCCGCAAGATGGACAGCACCGGGGAGCTGTTTTTT. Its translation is CASSDRGRKMDSTGELFF.

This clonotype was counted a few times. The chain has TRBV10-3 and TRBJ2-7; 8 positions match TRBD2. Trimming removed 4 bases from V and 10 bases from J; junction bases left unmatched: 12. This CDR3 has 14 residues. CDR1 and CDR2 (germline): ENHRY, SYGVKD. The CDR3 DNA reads TGTGCCATCAGTGGTCGAAGCGGGAGTGCCCAACAGTACTTC. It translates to CAISGRSGSAQQYF.

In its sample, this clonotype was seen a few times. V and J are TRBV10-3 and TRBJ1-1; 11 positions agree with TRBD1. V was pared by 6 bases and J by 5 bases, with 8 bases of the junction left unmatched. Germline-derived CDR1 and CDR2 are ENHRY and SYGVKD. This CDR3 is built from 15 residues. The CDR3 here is CAISPDRGRRTEAFF. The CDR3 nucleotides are TGTGCCATCAGCCCGGACAGGGGGCGCCGGACTGAAGCTTTCTTT.

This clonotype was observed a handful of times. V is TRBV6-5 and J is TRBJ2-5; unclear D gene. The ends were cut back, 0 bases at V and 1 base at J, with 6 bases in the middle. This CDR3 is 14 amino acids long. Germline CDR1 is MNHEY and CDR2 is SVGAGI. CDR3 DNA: TGTGCCAGCAGTTACTCGAACAGCCAAGAGACCCAGTACTTC. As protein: CASSYSNSQETQYF.

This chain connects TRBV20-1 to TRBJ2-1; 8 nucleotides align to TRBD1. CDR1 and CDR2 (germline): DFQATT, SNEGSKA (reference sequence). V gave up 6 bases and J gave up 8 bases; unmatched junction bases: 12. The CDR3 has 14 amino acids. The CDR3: CSAWTGRQGDEQFF. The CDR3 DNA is TGCAGTGCGTGGACAGGGAGGCAGGGCGATGAGCAGTTCTTC.

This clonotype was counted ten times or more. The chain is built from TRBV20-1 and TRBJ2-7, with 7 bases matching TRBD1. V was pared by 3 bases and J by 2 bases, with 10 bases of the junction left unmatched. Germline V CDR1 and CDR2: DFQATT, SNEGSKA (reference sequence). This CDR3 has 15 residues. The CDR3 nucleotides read TGCAGTGCTAGCGGGCGAAACAGGGGAACCTACGAGCAGTACTTC. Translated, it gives CSASGRNRGTYEQYF.

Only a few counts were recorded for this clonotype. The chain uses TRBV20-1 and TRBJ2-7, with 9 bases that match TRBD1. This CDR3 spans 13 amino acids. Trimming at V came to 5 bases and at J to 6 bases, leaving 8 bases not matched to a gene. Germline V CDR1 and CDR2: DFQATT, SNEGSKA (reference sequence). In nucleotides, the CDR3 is TGCAGTGCTCCCGGGACAGGGTTGATCGAGCAGTACTTC. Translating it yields CSAPGTGLIEQYF.

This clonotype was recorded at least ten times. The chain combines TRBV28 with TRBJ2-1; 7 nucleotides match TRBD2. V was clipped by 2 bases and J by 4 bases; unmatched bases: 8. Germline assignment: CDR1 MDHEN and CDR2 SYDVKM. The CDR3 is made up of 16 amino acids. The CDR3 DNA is TGTGCCAGCAGTTTACCTCGGGAGGCCTCTTACAATGAGCAGTTCTTC. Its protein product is CASSLPREASYNEQFF.

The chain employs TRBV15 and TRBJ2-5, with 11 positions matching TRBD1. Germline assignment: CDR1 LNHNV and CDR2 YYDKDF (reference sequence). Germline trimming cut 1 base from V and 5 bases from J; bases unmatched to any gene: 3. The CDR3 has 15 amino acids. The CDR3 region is CATSRGDRGVETQYF. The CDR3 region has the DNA TGTGCCACCAGCAGAGGGGACAGGGGGGTCGAGACCCAGTACTTC.

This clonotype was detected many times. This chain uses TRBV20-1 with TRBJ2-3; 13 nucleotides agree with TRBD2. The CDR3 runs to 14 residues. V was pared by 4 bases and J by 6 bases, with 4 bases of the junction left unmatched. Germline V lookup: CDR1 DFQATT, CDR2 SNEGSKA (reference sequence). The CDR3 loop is CSATGLAGLDTQYF. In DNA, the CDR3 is TGCAGTGCTACGGGACTAGCGGGATTGGATACGCAGTATTTT.

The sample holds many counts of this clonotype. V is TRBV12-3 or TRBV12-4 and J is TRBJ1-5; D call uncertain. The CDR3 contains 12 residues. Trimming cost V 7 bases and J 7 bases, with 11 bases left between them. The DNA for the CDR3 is TGTGCCAGCACTGGCCTGGGGCAGCCCCAGCATTTT. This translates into CASTGLGQPQHF.

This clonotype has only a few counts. CDR3 residues: CSTAGKEDEAFF. Here the CDR3 DNA reads TGCAGCACCGCGGGGAAGGAGGATGAAGCTTTCTTT. The chain employs TRBV29-1 and TRBJ1-1; D not resolved. Trimming cost V 8 bases and J 7 bases, with 17 bases left between them. The length of the CDR3 is 12 residues. CDR1 is SQVTM and CDR2 is ANQGSEA in the germline V gene.

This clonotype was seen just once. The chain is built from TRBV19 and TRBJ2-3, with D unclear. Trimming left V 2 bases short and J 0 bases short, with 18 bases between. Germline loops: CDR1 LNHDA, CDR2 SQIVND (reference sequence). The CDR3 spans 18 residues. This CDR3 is CASSIPAPRRLSTDTQYF. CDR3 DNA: TGTGCCAGTAGTATACCGGCCCCTAGGCGTCTGAGCACAGATACGCAGTATTTT.

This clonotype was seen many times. CDR3 sequence: CASTLAGQNTEAFF. CDR3 nucleotide sequence: TGTGCCAGCACCCTCGCTGGGCAGAACACTGAAGCTTTCTTT. V is TRBV6-2 or TRBV6-3 and J is TRBJ1-1; no firm D call. Per the germline V gene, CDR1 is MNHEY and CDR2 is SVGEGT. V shed 7 bases and J shed 1 base, with 13 bases lying between them. This CDR3 has 14 amino acids.